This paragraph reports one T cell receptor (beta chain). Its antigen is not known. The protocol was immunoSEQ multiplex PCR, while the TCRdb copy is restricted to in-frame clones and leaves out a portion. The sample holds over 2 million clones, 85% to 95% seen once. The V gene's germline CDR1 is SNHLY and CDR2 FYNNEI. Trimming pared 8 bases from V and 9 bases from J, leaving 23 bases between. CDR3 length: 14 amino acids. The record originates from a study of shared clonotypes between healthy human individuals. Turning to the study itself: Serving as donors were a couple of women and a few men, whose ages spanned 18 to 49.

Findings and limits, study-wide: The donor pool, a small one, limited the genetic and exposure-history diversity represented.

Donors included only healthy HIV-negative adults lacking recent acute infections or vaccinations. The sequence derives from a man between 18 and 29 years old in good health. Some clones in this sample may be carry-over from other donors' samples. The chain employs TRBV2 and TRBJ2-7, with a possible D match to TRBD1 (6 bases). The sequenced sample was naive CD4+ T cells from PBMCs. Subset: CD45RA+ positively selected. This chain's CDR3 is CASQTGTQTTRQYF. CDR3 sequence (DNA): TGTGCCAGCCAGACCGGGACACAAACGACGCGGCAGTACTTC. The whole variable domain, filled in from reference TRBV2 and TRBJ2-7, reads EPEVTQTPSHQVTQMGQEVILRCVPISNHLYFYWYRQILGQKVEFLVSFYNNEISEKSEIFDDQFSVERPDGSNFTLKIRSTKLEDSAMYFCASQTGTQTTRQYFGPGTRLTVT.